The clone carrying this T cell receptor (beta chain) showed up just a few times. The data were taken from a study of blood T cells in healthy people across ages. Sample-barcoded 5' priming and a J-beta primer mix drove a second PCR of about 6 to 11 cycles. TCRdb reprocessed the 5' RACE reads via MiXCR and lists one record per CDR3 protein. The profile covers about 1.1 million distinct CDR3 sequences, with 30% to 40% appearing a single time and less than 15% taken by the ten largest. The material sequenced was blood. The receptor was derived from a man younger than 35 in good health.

The CDR3 DNA sequence: TGTGCCAGCAGTCACAGGGGGATGAGCAATCAGCCCCAGCATTTT. It is translated as CASSHRGMSNQPQHF. The chain recombines TRBV6-6 with TRBJ1-5; 8 bases fit TRBD1. V lost 5 bases, J lost 1 base, and 4 bases stayed unmatched. Germline V CDR1 and CDR2: MNHNY, SVGAGI (reference sequence). The CDR3 loop spans 15 amino acids.